These 21 T cell receptor beta chains were all obtained from the same sample, sequenced in a study of T cells in localized non-small cell lung cancer. Profiling relied on immunoSEQ multiplex PCR, and the TCRdb table lists in-frame clones only, not all of them. The table has over 1,200 clones, under 35% seen once; the top ten hold 9.5% to 13%. The sequenced sample was normal lung tissue next to the tumor, obtained before any cancer treatment. The receptor set was obtained from a man between 40 and 75 years old with stage I lung adenocarcinoma.

This clone occurred a few times. This rearrangement joins TRBV18 to TRBJ2-7; a possible D gene is TRBD2 (5 bases). The ends were cut back, 3 bases at V and 6 bases at J, with 9 bases in the middle. Germline CDR1 KGHSH, CDR2 LQKENI. The CDR3 loop spans 12 amino acids. The CDR3 is CASSPRVPEQYF. The CDR3, as DNA: TGTGCCAGCTCACCGAGGGTTCCCGAGCAGTACTTC.

This chain connects TRBV11-3 to TRBJ1-5; 8 bases line up with TRBD1. Trimming cost V 5 bases and J 1 base; bases outside gene matches: 7. CDR1 and CDR2 (germline): SGHNT, YENEEA. There are 16 residues in the CDR3. As DNA, the CDR3 is TGTGCCAGCAGCCCGTGGACAGGGCCGAGCAATCAGCCCCAGCATTTT. It specifies CASSPWTGPSNQPQHF.

A few counts support this clone. This chain uses TRBV19 with TRBJ1-4, with 7 bases aligning to TRBD1. CDR1 and CDR2 from the germline V gene are LNHDA and SQIVND (reference sequence). CDR3 size: 15 residues. The trim removed 5 bases at V and 7 bases at J, leaving 10 bases unmatched. The CDR3 here is CASSSTGVWGEKLFF. For the CDR3, the DNA is TGTGCCAGTAGTTCAACAGGGGTCTGGGGTGAAAAACTGTTTTTT.

This clone was seen a single time. The rearrangement links TRBV10-2 to TRBJ2-1, with 10 nucleotides matching TRBD2. The CDR3 length is 15 residues. The ends lost 3 bases at V and 10 bases at J; junction bases unmatched: 9. Germline V gives CDR1 WSHSY, CDR2 SAAADI. CDR3 sequence reads: CASSDPSGGVIEQFF. The CDR3 region has the DNA TGCGCCAGCAGTGACCCTAGCGGGGGTGTGATCGAGCAGTTCTTC.

The chain recombines TRBV19 with TRBJ1-5; D gene uncertain. Trimming shortened V by 5 bases and J by 0 bases, and 11 bases separated the two germline ends. CDR3 length: 15 amino acids. From germline, CDR1 is LNHDA and CDR2 SQIVND (reference sequence). In nucleotides, the CDR3 is TGTGCCAGTAGTTTTGCAGACCTTAGCAATCAGCCCCAGCATTTT. This codes for CASSFADLSNQPQHF.

The chain combines TRBV19 with TRBJ1-1, with D maybe TRBD1 (5 bases). V was pared by 5 bases and J by 3 bases, with 13 bases between. The CDR3 is made up of 14 amino acids. Germline lookup yields CDR1 LNHDA and CDR2 SQIVND (reference sequence). The CDR3 nucleotides are TGTGCCAGTAGTCTGAGGGACGGTCACACTGAAGCTTTCTTT. Protein sequence: CASSLRDGHTEAFF.

This sequence joins TRBV18 and TRBJ2-7; D unresolved. V lost 5 bases and J 5 bases, leaving 10 bases between the germline ends. The CDR3 has 12 amino acids. Germline V gene sequence: CDR1 KGHSH, CDR2 LQKENI. CDR3 coding DNA: TGTGCCAGCTCAGATAGTTTAGACGAGCAGTACTTC. Protein: CASSDSLDEQYF.

In its sample, this clone is medium-sized. J is TRBJ1-1 and V is TRBV6-8; D uncertain. The CDR3 runs to 12 residues. CDR1 and CDR2 (germline): MNHGY, SAAAGT. The V gene lost 7 bases and the J gene lost 2 bases, with 8 bases spanning the gap. This CDR3 reads CASKDTNTEAFF. CDR3 nucleotide sequence: TGTGCCAGCAAGGATACCAACACTGAAGCTTTCTTT.

There are a few counts of this clone. The chain uses TRBV2 and TRBJ2-3, with D possibly TRBD2 on 6 matching bases. Germline CDR1 is SNHLY and CDR2 is FYNNEI. The CDR3 extends over 13 amino acids. The V end lost 4 bases, the J end lost 1 base, and 6 bases lay between the germline ends. The CDR3 loop is CASSGEGTDTQYF. The DNA for the CDR3 is TGTGCCAGCAGTGGGGAGGGCACAGATACGCAGTATTTT.

V gene TRBV11-3 combines with J gene TRBJ1-1; TRBD1 agrees at 9 bases. V gave up 4 bases and J gave up 8 bases; unmatched junction bases: 8. Germline V CDR1 and CDR2: SGHNT, YENEEA. CDR3 length equals 14 residues. The CDR3 loop is CASSYRDRATEAFF. The CDR3 nucleotides are TGTGCCAGCAGCTATAGGGACAGGGCCACCGAAGCTTTCTTT.

In its sample, this clone was seen a few times. This chain uses TRBV11-3 with TRBJ2-5; 9 positions agree with TRBD1. This CDR3 has 16 amino acids. Looked up from germline, CDR1 is SGHNT and CDR2 is YENEEA. With 5 bases clipped from V and 5 bases from J, the junction kept 12 bases outside the gene matches. CDR3 in amino acids: CASSQRTGETRETQYF. CDR3 in DNA: TGTGCCAGCAGCCAAAGGACAGGGGAGACGCGGGAGACCCAGTACTTC. The full variable domain, in which reference TRBV11-3 and TRBJ2-5 provide the parts outside the CDR3, is EAGVVQSPRYKIIEKKQPVAFWCNPISGHNTLYWYLQNLGQGPELLIRYENEEAVDDSQLPKDRFSAERLKGVDSTLKIQPAELGDSAVYLCASSQRTGETRETQYFGPGTRLLVL.

This clone is deemed medium-sized. The chain has TRBV7-4 and TRBJ2-1, with D possibly TRBD1 on 5 matching bases. The CDR3 contains 13 residues. CDR1 and CDR2 (germline): SGHVT, SQSDAQ. Trimming cost V 2 bases and J 8 bases, with 10 bases left between them. The CDR3 sequence: CASSLKGADEQFF. Written as DNA, the CDR3 is TGTGCCAGCAGCTTAAAAGGGGCGGATGAGCAGTTCTTC.

The table lists this clone with a few counts. The rearrangement uses TRBV6-8 and TRBJ2-3, with a possible D match to TRBD2 (6 bases). Germline assignment: CDR1 MNHGY and CDR2 SAAAGT. This CDR3 has 15 amino acids. With 0 bases removed from V and 6 bases from J, the gap between germline ends came to 13 bases. CDR3 DNA: TGTGCCAGCAGTTACTCGTTTGCAGGGAGGGATACGCAGTATTTT. Translating gives CASSYSFAGRDTQYF.

Only a few counts were recorded for this clone. This chain joins TRBV11-3 and TRBJ2-5; no definite D call. Trimming took off 3 bases at V and 2 bases at J, with 13 bases between the two ends. The germline gives CDR1 SGHNT, CDR2 YENEEA. The CDR3 contains 15 residues. CDR3: CASSLNSGPQETQYF. The CDR3, as DNA: TGTGCCAGCAGCTTGAATAGTGGGCCTCAAGAGACCCAGTACTTC.

The chain recombines TRBV19 with TRBJ2-7, with D unclear. Germline V CDR1 and CDR2: LNHDA, SQIVND (reference sequence). This CDR3 comprises 14 residues. Deletions cut 0 bases from V and 4 bases from J, with 10 bases between. The CDR3 DNA reads TGTGCCAGTAGTATAGATACGGACCCTTACGAGCAGTACTTC. It translates to CASSIDTDPYEQYF.

The chain is built from TRBV11-3 and TRBJ1-4; 7 nucleotides align to TRBD1. Germline CDR1 is SGHNT and CDR2 is YENEEA. V trimming: 6 bases; J trimming: 6 bases; junction bases outside the gene matches: 10. The CDR3 loop spans 15 amino acids. Here the CDR3 DNA reads TGTGCCAGCAGGACCTCAGGGGGTGGGGATGAAAAACTGTTTTTT. It codes for CASRTSGGGDEKLFF.

The chain has TRBV19 and TRBJ2-7; D ambiguous. CDR3 length: 14 amino acids. With 4 bases removed from V and 4 bases from J, the gap between germline ends came to 14 bases. CDR1 is LNHDA, CDR2 SQIVND, per germline (reference sequence). CDR3 loop: CASSTLAGLYEQYF. The CDR3 bases are TGTGCCAGTAGTACCCTTGCAGGCCTTTACGAGCAGTACTTC.

This clone was seen a few times. V and J are TRBV15 and TRBJ2-2; D is perhaps TRBD1 (6 bases). There are 16 residues in the CDR3. Trimming shortened V by 4 bases and J by 4 bases, and 16 bases separated the two germline ends. Germline CDR1 is LNHNV and CDR2 is YYDKDF (reference sequence). The CDR3 nucleotides are TGTGCCACCAGCACTCGGCCAGGGGCGGGCACCGGGGAGCTGTTTTTT. This gives the protein CATSTRPGAGTGELFF.

The chain couples TRBV19 to TRBJ2-7; the D gene could be TRBD1 or TRBD2 (7 bases each). This CDR3 comprises 14 residues. Germline loops: CDR1 LNHDA, CDR2 SQIVND (reference sequence). The V end was cut by 6 bases, the J end by 2 bases, with 14 bases between. The CDR3 here is CASSRDSGAYEQYF. The CDR3 DNA reads as TGTGCCAGTAGCCGGGACAGCGGGGCCTACGAGCAGTACTTC.

This chain joins TRBV29-1 and TRBJ2-7, with a possible D match to TRBD1 (6 bases). V lost 4 bases to trimming and J lost 6 bases, with 13 bases between them. Per the germline V gene, CDR1 is SQVTM and CDR2 is ANQGSEA. CDR3 length equals 12 residues. The CDR3 bases are TGCAGCGTTGTCTCCCAAGGGGGCGAGCAGTACTTC. This encodes CSVVSQGGEQYF.

The chain has TRBV6-7 and TRBJ1-2; tentatively, D is TRBD1 (6 bases). Being an ORF, TRBV6-7 has a function that is uncertain. V was cut by 2 bases and J by 0 bases, with 10 bases left in between. CDR3 length: 15 residues. The CDR3 reads CASSYTTGTNYGYTF. In DNA, the CDR3 is TGTGCCAGCAGTTACACTACAGGGACTAACTATGGCTACACCTTC.